This TCR beta chain was identified during a study of cytomegalovirus exposure and HLA in healthy donors (dated by TCRdb to about 2017). As for the study more broadly: In an earlier analysis of under 750 of the donors, around 300 Gb of sequence data and 100 million or so unique TCR beta sequences from 150 million to 200 million T cells were reported. The study profiled the T cell repertoires of some 610 subjects by immunosequencing and related them to cytomegalovirus serostatus. Across roughly 420 genotyped donors of the cohort, an average of roughly 200,000 unique TCR beta nucleotide sequences per donor were sequenced, and 15% to 20% of those sequences were non-productive. High-throughput TCR immunosequencing, statistical association of individual TCRs with disease status, and machine learning were combined to predict cytomegalovirus infection status. Because of strong linkage in the cohort, roughly five DR-DQ haplotypes were treated as single units for association and clustering. Every repertoire in the discovery cohort had been generated on one and the same sequencing platform. Rather than using new phenotypic data, the later analysis identified candidate immune exposures from TCR beta sequences and from how often those sequences occurred across donors. Typing coverage varied by locus: roughly 629-640 donors for A, B, C, DRB1 and DQB1; more than 500 for DQA1; 606 for DPA1; 450 to 480 for DPB1. To study patterns of TCR occurrence, a later analysis re-analyzed previously published TCR beta repertoires from under 750 donors and added high-resolution HLA genotyping. HLA typing covered class I and class II loci at four-digit resolution. Besides the first cohort of some 670 subjects, a separate validation cohort made up of about 120 different subjects was used. The study aimed to test whether signatures of past pathogen exposure could be identified by cataloging public T cell receptors. An earlier analysis of about 620 of the donors applied high-throughput TCR beta sequencing to assess whether each TCR beta V gene segment acted as functional or pseudogenic. Genome-wide SNP genotypes for about 55% of the roughly 670 donors were used in a later genetic analysis, which treated that subset as a discovery cohort. Donor age, sex, ethnicity and CMV serostatus were collected together with the repertoire data. Of the roughly 400 genotyped donors, 81% were placed in the genetic ancestry cluster associated with self-reported Caucasian donors. An early release covering roughly 580 HLA-typed donors comprised about 300 gigabases of sequencing data and some 79 million unique TCR sequences.

For this clone: Its antigen is not yet known. Within one base of it there is no much larger clone, and no base qualities were kept.

What the authors observed across the whole study: Broadly in line with IMGT annotations, most TCR beta V segments showed up in productive rearrangements about 90% or about 30% of the time in an earlier analysis of several hundred of the donors. According to a later genetic analysis, donors in an Asian-associated ancestry cluster had fewer N-insertions in productive TCRs than the roughly 700-donor mean. In vitro tests confirmed that a few of the cytomegalovirus-associated TCR beta chains recognize cytomegalovirus antigens. A further reported finding was that TCR beta sequences accurately predicted the HLA-A and HLA-B alleles for most subjects in the first cohort. For the cohort, immune exposure information was limited to CMV serostatus. Sequencing depth was assumed to be roughly uniform across donors in the presence/absence analyses, though that assumption may not hold. Linkage disequilibrium might explain the correlated functional status among segregating V segments, but an unknown experimental factor could not be excluded. While some public TCRs were present in many individuals, most TCR sequences turned up only very rarely across donors. Because counts were too low, fewer than 20 rarely observed V segments, including chromosome 9 orphons, were excluded from the earlier analysis of around 640 of the donors. The authors suggested that the approach could potentially be extended to other disease states and immunological phenotypes. In a later analysis, HLA-associated TCR beta chains were found to be more clonally expanded and to have lower generation probabilities than equally common non-associated chains. The study listed 164 TCR beta chains as associated with cytomegalovirus. The classifier was reported to diagnose cytomegalovirus status with high specificity and sensitivity in both the original cohort and the validation cohort. Several of the top co-occurrence clusters appeared to be linked to parvovirus B19, influenza, CMV and Epstein-Barr virus, according to a later analysis. The cohort was sequenced for TCR beta chains only, and without alpha or paired-chain data the features that could be detected were limited. When HLA alleles, especially DR and DQ, strongly co-occurred, attributing TCR associations to individual alleles was difficult. Some IMGT-functional V segments, including TRBV6-2 and TRBV6-3, could not be told apart with the 87-base-pair reads, so those segments were excluded. At a false discovery rate of 0.05, a later analysis linked approximately 18,000 TCR beta sequences to specific HLA alleles. The sequencing pipeline was judged likely to have produced a cluster of highly shared sequence variants as a technical artifact. Because HLA typing was unavailable for some donors at each locus, only the typed subset was used in association tests. An association between a missense DCLRE1C variant and V-gene and J-gene trimming of TCR beta chains was found in a later genetic analysis and replicated in an independent cohort. Most CMV-associated TCR beta chains appeared to be HLA-restricted in a later analysis, and the HLA associations seemed to be driven largely by CMV exposure. In a later analysis, TCR association rates were found to vary across HLA loci, with the most associated TCRs seen for DRB1 alleles and the fewest for HLA-C alleles.

The cohort consisted of more than 650 healthy bone marrow donors. All cohort members were sampled while nominally healthy, although unrecorded immune exposures were likely present. The donor was CMV seronegative and was included in the group of several hundred seronegative cohort members. A peripheral blood sample was provided by each donor, and peripheral blood mononuclear cells were used for TCR beta sequencing. Genomic DNA extraction from the blood cell samples was performed with the Qiagen DNeasy Blood Extraction Kit. The CDR3 goes from the cysteine to the phenylalanine over 16 residues. The CDR3 DNA has 48 bases and is translated from base 1. Per the germline V gene (reference sequence), SEHNR is the CDR1 and FQNEAQ is the CDR2. Trimming leaves V shorter by 4 bases and J shorter by 6 bases, with the junction holding 9 bases beyond the gene matches. Libraries were made using the immunoSEQ multiplex PCR assay. A mixture of 60 forward primers for TCR Vbeta segments and 13 reverse primers for TCR Jbeta segments was used in the multiplex PCR. Amplification of the CDR3 region of rearranged TCR beta genes was performed with a multiplex PCR assay on genomic DNA. The Illumina HiSeq System was used to sequence the amplified TCR beta libraries as 87-base-pair reads. As for how the authors treated the data: In a later analysis, tens of millions of unique TCR beta chains were counted across the roughly 670 repertoires, and roughly 9.9 million of these chains were shared by at least two donors. To remove PCR and sequencing errors, raw reads were error-corrected and collapsed into unique sequences using a nearest-neighbor algorithm that merged closely related sequences. CDR3 sequences were aligned to IMGT reference sequences to assign V, D and J gene segments. Each retained sequence needed at least a six-nucleotide match to both a V gene segment and a J gene segment. A rearrangement counted as productive if the CDR3 had no stop codons and remained in frame with V and J, and every other rearrangement counted as non-productive. CDR3 was defined by IMGT convention, running from the second conserved V-encoded cysteine to the conserved J-encoded phenylalanine. The earlier analysis of fewer than 700 of the donors excluded sequences that lacked an unambiguous match to a single V gene segment. An earlier analysis of 587 of the donors called V segments functional above 56.7% productive rearrangements and segregating when the between-donor standard deviation exceeded 5%. A statistical classification framework was built for diagnosing cytomegalovirus status from the catalog of TCR beta chain sequences. A later analysis assigned V and J genes by comparing TCR nucleotide sequences with IMGT/GENE-DB human TR gene sequences. The TCRdist pipeline was used in a later analysis to assign CDR3 sequences and most-parsimonious VDJ recombination scenarios. In a later analysis, each TCR beta chain was defined by its CDR3 amino acid sequence together with its V-gene family, and reads without a unique V-gene family were excluded. In a later analysis, around 650 highly shared, low-generation-probability nucleotide sequences were removed to address suspected cross-contamination and a sequencing artifact. For each public chain, a later analysis derived a clonal expansion index from normalized ranks of inferred template counts within each repertoire. A later analysis computed generation probabilities with a VDJ recombination model fitted to out-of-frame rearrangements, and checked the results against IGoR. In a later analysis, TCR-TCR, TCR-HLA and TCR-CMV co-occurrence was scored with hypergeometric tests, and a repertoire-size bias correction was applied to TCR pairs. In a later analysis, false discovery rates were estimated by permuting HLA or CMV assignments 20 times. In a later analysis, co-occurring TCRs were grouped using DBSCAN, with TCRdist sequence similarity added in when clustering inside HLA-allele-positive subsets. For co-occurrence clustering, repertoires with fewer than 30,000 or more than 120,000 public chains were excluded, along with roughly 5 repertoires with anomalous nucleotide sharing. The source is immuneACCESS, and TCRdb retained only in-frame sequences with V and J called. Part of the clones is not carried over; for the studies checked, unresolved V genes explain less than half of this, and the remainder is unexplained. V and J calls and clone size come straight from that table; D and trimming were deduced from the DNA. Here the sample has 130,000 or so clones; about three quarters occur a single time. The top ten constitute approximately 1.8% of the sample.

The chain links TRBV7-9 with TRBJ2-2; TRBD2 matches 9 bases in the middle. This receptor was identified in a man in his forties in good health and CMV-seronegative. The sample comprised PBMCs. The DNA reads as follows: TGTGCCAGCAGCTCCTCCCAGGGACTAGCCGCCGGGGAGCTGTTTTTT. It translates to CASSSSQGLAAGELFF.